A selection of T cell receptor beta chains follows, all from one sample in a study of graft-versus-host responses after intestinal transplantation. Sequencing used immunoSEQ multiplex PCR; TCRdb keeps in-frame clones, though not all of them. The sample shows approximately 23,000 clones, just under 45% of them seen only once. The source material was alloreactive CD8+ T cells from a mixed lymphocyte reaction culture, sampled before transplantation. Receptor source: a human patient who was an organ donor for intestinal transplantation. Each CDR3 is given with its conserved first and last residue. D genes are given only for firm matches. Not all rows give a size; the values are once, few, many and, for expanded clones, a class.

v_call: TRBV27
clone_size: few
j_call: TRBJ2-1
d_call: .
cdr3_nt: TGTGCCAGCAGTTTAGACTCCAGCCTATACAATGAGCAGTTCTTC
cdr3_aa: CASSLDSSLYNEQFF

v_call: TRBV19
clone_size: .
j_call: TRBJ2-7
d_call: TRBD2
cdr3_nt: TGTGCCAGTAGTATAGCGGGAGGGCCCTACGAGCAGTACTTC
cdr3_aa: CASSIAGGPYEQYF

v_call: TRBV4-1
clone_size: .
j_call: TRBJ1-6
d_call: .
cdr3_nt: TGCGCCAGCAGCCAAGGGGAGGGCAGTGGTTCACCCCTCCACTTT
cdr3_aa: CASSQGEGSGSPLHF

v_call: TRBV27
clone_size: few
j_call: TRBJ1-5
d_call: TRBD1
cdr3_nt: TGTGCCAGCAGTTTATCGTCCGGGACAGGGGTATGGCCCCAGCATTTT
cdr3_aa: CASSLSSGTGVWPQHF

v_call: TRBV5-6
clone_size: .
j_call: TRBJ1-5
d_call: .
cdr3_nt: TGTGCCAGCAGTAGTCAGGGTGGTCAGCCCCAGCATTTT
cdr3_aa: CASSSQGGQPQHF

v_call: TRBV4-1
clone_size: few
j_call: TRBJ2-3
d_call: TRBD2
cdr3_nt: TGCGCCAGCAGCCACACTAGCGGTAGCACAGATACGCAGTATTTT
cdr3_aa: CASSHTSGSTDTQYF

v_call: TRBV6-5
clone_size: .
j_call: TRBJ2-7
d_call: .
cdr3_nt: TGTGCCAGCTCTCAACTCGGGACGTTTTCCTACGAGCAGTACTTC
cdr3_aa: CASSQLGTFSYEQYF

v_call: TRBV30
clone_size: .
j_call: TRBJ2-5
d_call: TRBD1
cdr3_nt: TGTGCCTGGAGTGTATGGCAGGGGGCTTGGGAGACCCAGTACTTC
cdr3_aa: CAWSVWQGAWETQYF

v_call: TRBV7-9
clone_size: .
j_call: TRBJ2-7
d_call: TRBD1
cdr3_nt: TGCGCCAGCAGCCAATTCACAGGGGGGAACTACGAGCAGTACTTC
cdr3_aa: CASSQFTGGNYEQYF

v_call: TRBV21-1
clone_size: .
j_call: TRBJ1-5
d_call: .
cdr3_nt: TGTGCCAGCAGCAAAATGGATACCGGGACAGATAATAGCAATCAGCCCCAGCATTTT
cdr3_aa: CASSKMDTGTDNSNQPQHF

v_call: TRBV27
clone_size: .
j_call: TRBJ2-3
d_call: .
cdr3_nt: TGTGCCAGCAGTCCCGAACTAGCAAGCATCGTCACAGATACGCAGTATTTT
cdr3_aa: CASSPELASIVTDTQYF

v_call: TRBV4-3
clone_size: medium-sized
j_call: TRBJ2-7
d_call: .
cdr3_nt: TGCGCCAGCAGCCAAGGTGCCTTCTCCTACGAGCAGTACTTC
cdr3_aa: CASSQGAFSYEQYF

v_call: TRBV2
clone_size: .
j_call: TRBJ2-5
d_call: .
cdr3_nt: TGTGCCAGCGGGGAGGAGACCCAGTACTTC
cdr3_aa: CASGEETQYF

v_call: TRBV2
clone_size: few
j_call: TRBJ1-5
d_call: .
cdr3_nt: TGTGCCAGCAGTGATCTTTCCGGGGCGGGCAATCAGCCCCAGCATTTT
cdr3_aa: CASSDLSGAGNQPQHF

v_call: TRBV4-1
clone_size: once
j_call: TRBJ2-7
d_call: TRBD2
cdr3_nt: TGCGCCAGCAGCCAGGGACTAGCGACTGCCTACGAGCAGTACTTC
cdr3_aa: CASSQGLATAYEQYF

v_call: TRBV9
clone_size: few
j_call: TRBJ2-2
d_call: .
cdr3_nt: TGTGCCAGCAGCTTGGGAGGCGGGGAGCTGTTTTTT
cdr3_aa: CASSLGGGELFF

v_call: TRBV5-4
clone_size: .
j_call: TRBJ1-1
d_call: .
cdr3_nt: TGTGCCAGCAGCTCCCGGGCGGCGTCCGCTGAAGCTTTCTTT
cdr3_aa: CASSSRAASAEAFF

v_call: TRBV4-2
clone_size: .
j_call: TRBJ2-3
d_call: TRBD2
cdr3_nt: TGTGCCAGCAGCCCCTGGGGGGGGGACGCGACAATACTAGCGGGAGAACGTCGCACAGATACGCAGTATTTT
cdr3_aa: CASSPWGGDATILAGERRTDTQYF

v_call: TRBV27
clone_size: .
j_call: TRBJ2-1
d_call: .
cdr3_nt: TGTGCCAGCAGTTACGGGGTCCCCTACAATGAGCAGTTCTTC
cdr3_aa: CASSYGVPYNEQFF

v_call: TRBV6-1
clone_size: .
j_call: TRBJ2-1
d_call: .
cdr3_nt: TGTGCCAGCAGTGTTCGCGGTGATGAGCAGTTCTTC
cdr3_aa: CASSVRGDEQFF

v_call: TRBV6-1
clone_size: few
j_call: TRBJ2-5
d_call: TRBD2
cdr3_nt: TGTGCCAGCAGTATAGCGGGAGGGATCCAAGAGACCCAGTACTTC
cdr3_aa: CASSIAGGIQETQYF

v_call: TRBV4-3
clone_size: .
j_call: TRBJ2-3
d_call: .
cdr3_nt: TGCGCCAGCAGCCCTTCGCGGTGGGGTGGGGCAGATACGCAGTATTTT
cdr3_aa: CASSPSRWGGADTQYF

v_call: TRBV11-3
clone_size: few
j_call: TRBJ1-3
d_call: .
cdr3_nt: TGTGCCAGCAGCCTCTTGGGGCTACCTGGAAACACCATATATTTT
cdr3_aa: CASSLLGLPGNTIYF

v_call: TRBV11-2
clone_size: .
j_call: TRBJ2-2
d_call: .
cdr3_nt: TGTGCCAGCAGCTTAGCGGGGCCCCTCGGGGAGCTGTTTTTT
cdr3_aa: CASSLAGPLGELFF

v_call: TRBV5-1
clone_size: .
j_call: TRBJ2-7
d_call: TRBD1
cdr3_nt: TGCGCCAGCAGCCCCTTTGGGACAGACATGAGCAACGAGCAGTACTTC
cdr3_aa: CASSPFGTDMSNEQYF

v_call: TRBV7-8
clone_size: .
j_call: TRBJ1-5
d_call: TRBD1
cdr3_nt: TGTGCCAGCAGCCCGCCCGGATTCTACGACAGGGGACGGCCCCAGCATTTT
cdr3_aa: CASSPPGFYDRGRPQHF

v_call: TRBV6-5
clone_size: few
j_call: TRBJ2-2
d_call: .
cdr3_nt: TGTGCCAGCCGGGGACCCACCGGGGAGCTGTTTTTT
cdr3_aa: CASRGPTGELFF

v_call: TRBV4-1
clone_size: .
j_call: TRBJ2-4
d_call: .
cdr3_nt: TGCGCCAGCAGCCAAGATCAAAATGAAGGCACTCCGGGGAACATTCAGTACTTC
cdr3_aa: CASSQDQNEGTPGNIQYF

v_call: TRBV7-3
clone_size: .
j_call: TRBJ1-5
d_call: .
cdr3_nt: TGTGCCAGCAGCTTAACGGGGCCCGATCAGCCCCAGCATTTT
cdr3_aa: CASSLTGPDQPQHF

v_call: TRBV30
clone_size: .
j_call: TRBJ1-4
d_call: .
cdr3_nt: TGTGCCTGGAGTCAGGGGACGGAAAAACTGTTTTTT
cdr3_aa: CAWSQGTEKLFF

v_call: TRBV13
clone_size: .
j_call: TRBJ1-2
d_call: TRBD1
cdr3_nt: TGTGCCAGCAGCATAGGACAGGTCTATCCCTATGGCTACACCTTC
cdr3_aa: CASSIGQVYPYGYTF

v_call: TRBV23-1
clone_size: few
j_call: TRBJ2-2
d_call: TRBD1
cdr3_nt: TGCGCCAGCAGTCAATCGAGGACAGGGATAACCGGGGAGCTGTTTTTT
cdr3_aa: CASSQSRTGITGELFF

v_call: TRBV11-2
clone_size: medium-sized
j_call: TRBJ2-1
d_call: TRBD2
cdr3_nt: TGTGCCAGCAGCTTAGGTAGCGGGATCCGGGAGCAGTTCTTC
cdr3_aa: CASSLGSGIREQFF

v_call: TRBV4-3
clone_size: .
j_call: TRBJ2-1
d_call: TRBD2
cdr3_nt: TGCGCCAGCAGCCAACTGCCGGGACTAGAGTATGGTGAGCAGTTCTTC
cdr3_aa: CASSQLPGLEYGEQFF

v_call: TRBV30
clone_size: few
j_call: TRBJ2-1
d_call: .
cdr3_nt: TGTGCCTGGAGTGTACAGCTGTTGAGGGTATGCGAGAGCACGGCGCGGAATGAGCAGTTCTTC
cdr3_aa: CAWSVQLLRVCESTARNEQFF

v_call: TRBV5-6
clone_size: .
j_call: TRBJ2-7
d_call: TRBD2
cdr3_nt: TGTGCCAGCAGCGAGGGGACTAGCGGGAGGGCCGGAGAGCAGTACTTC
cdr3_aa: CASSEGTSGRAGEQYF

v_call: TRBV5-4
clone_size: .
j_call: TRBJ2-3
d_call: .
cdr3_nt: TGTGCCAGCAGCTTGAGAGTAATCGGCACAGATACGCAGTATTTT
cdr3_aa: CASSLRVIGTDTQYF

v_call: TRBV28
clone_size: few
j_call: TRBJ2-3
d_call: TRBD2
cdr3_nt: TGTGCCAGCAGTTATGGGACTAGCCGATTCACAGATACGCAGTATTTT
cdr3_aa: CASSYGTSRFTDTQYF

v_call: TRBV18
clone_size: .
j_call: TRBJ1-2
d_call: .
cdr3_nt: TGTGCCAGCTCACCAGGGGCGCCATATGGCTACACCTTC
cdr3_aa: CASSPGAPYGYTF

v_call: TRBV9
clone_size: .
j_call: TRBJ2-7
d_call: .
cdr3_nt: TGTGCCAGCAGCGTACAGGGCCTCTCCTACGAGCAGTACTTC
cdr3_aa: CASSVQGLSYEQYF

v_call: TRBV18
clone_size: .
j_call: TRBJ1-2
d_call: .
cdr3_nt: TGTGCCAGCTCACACCGAGTTCATGGCTACACCTTC
cdr3_aa: CASSHRVHGYTF

v_call: TRBV5-4
clone_size: medium-sized
j_call: TRBJ2-2
d_call: .
cdr3_nt: TGTGCCAGCAGCTTGCAGGGAAGCGGGGAGCTGTTTTTT
cdr3_aa: CASSLQGSGELFF

v_call: TRBV2
clone_size: .
j_call: TRBJ2-3
d_call: .
cdr3_nt: TGTGCCAGCAGTGGGGTCGGACCCGTAGAGGATACGCAGTATTTT
cdr3_aa: CASSGVGPVEDTQYF

v_call: TRBV4-1
clone_size: few
j_call: TRBJ1-2
d_call: TRBD1
cdr3_nt: TGCGCCAGCAGCCAAGTCGGACAGGTCGGCGGCTACACCTTC
cdr3_aa: CASSQVGQVGGYTF

v_call: TRBV9
clone_size: .
j_call: TRBJ1-2
d_call: .
cdr3_nt: TGTGCCAGCAGCCCTCCCTCTGGGGGCTATGGCTACACCTTC
cdr3_aa: CASSPPSGGYGYTF

v_call: TRBV6-6
clone_size: few
j_call: TRBJ2-1
d_call: .
cdr3_nt: TGTGCCAGCAGTCCCTACCTAGGGGAGCAGTTCTTC
cdr3_aa: CASSPYLGEQFF

v_call: TRBV6-1
clone_size: few
j_call: TRBJ1-1
d_call: .
cdr3_nt: TGTGCCAGCAGTGAGCGAGGGTCAGGGGCTGAAGCTTTCTTT
cdr3_aa: CASSERGSGAEAFF

v_call: TRBV6-5
clone_size: few
j_call: TRBJ2-5
d_call: TRBD1
cdr3_nt: TGTGCCAGCATTATCGACAGGGGGCCTGAGACCCAGTACTTC
cdr3_aa: CASIIDRGPETQYF

v_call: TRBV27
clone_size: few
j_call: TRBJ2-7
d_call: .
cdr3_nt: TGTGCCAGCAGTTTGGGGCCGGGTTCCTACGAGCAGTACTTC
cdr3_aa: CASSLGPGSYEQYF